The 22 T cell receptor beta chains listed next were all sequenced from one sample in a study of vaccination and CD4 T cells after COVID-19. The assay that was used to sequence DNA from cultured CD4+ T cells was the Oncomine TCR Beta short-read assay. TCRdb re-called the PCR reads through MiXCR, storing one row per CDR3 protein. In the table there are approximately 15,000 distinct CDR3 sequences, about 28% of which are singletons. Treatment: 10-day PBMC culture with coronavirus spike peptide pools or control peptides (ViraFEST assay). The antigens these receptors bind are not known. Input material: cultured CD4+ T cells from blood. These TCRs come from a human donor with COVID-19.

The chain is built from TRBV4-2 and TRBJ2-4; unclear D gene. CDR1 LGHNA and CDR2 YNFKEQ come from the germline V gene. This CDR3 has 16 amino acids. V was cut by 9 bases and J by 0 bases, with 18 bases left in between. The CDR3 bases are TGTGCCAGTTCCCCCTCAAAGTGGGTAGCCAAAAACATTCAGTACTTC. It yields the protein CASSPSKWVAKNIQYF.

V usage is TRBV7-6 and J usage is TRBJ2-5; D is unresolved. The CDR3 is 14 amino acids. Trimming shortened V by 1 base and J by 5 bases, and 11 bases separated the two germline ends. Per germline, CDR1 SGHVS and CDR2 FNYEAQ. CDR3 region: CASSLVGYGETQYF. In DNA form, the CDR3 reads TGTGCCAGCAGCTTAGTAGGGTATGGGGAGACCCAGTACTTC.

The chain employs TRBV20-1 and TRBJ1-5; no clear D gene. The CDR3 contains 13 residues. Germline-derived CDR1 and CDR2 are DFQATT and SNEGSKA (reference sequence). V was trimmed by 3 bases and J by 4 bases, leaving 10 bases between them. The CDR3 DNA sequence: TGCAGTGCTAGTCAAGGGATGAATCAGCCCCAGCATTTT. Translating gives CSASQGMNQPQHF.

The CDR3 region has the DNA TGTGCCAGCAGTTTTAGACAGGATCGTTATGGCTACACCTTC. Amino acids: CASSFRQDRYGYTF. The chain joins TRBV28 to TRBJ1-2, with D possibly TRBD1 on 6 matching bases. The germline V gene encodes CDR1 MDHEN and CDR2 SYDVKM. V lost 3 bases and J 5 bases, leaving 13 bases between the germline ends. CDR3 length equals 14 residues.

The gene calls are TRBV5-1 and TRBJ1-5; the match to TRBD1 covers 10 bases. The CDR3 extends over 15 amino acids. With 4 bases clipped from V and 6 bases from J, the junction kept 7 bases outside the gene matches. The germline V gene has CDR1 SGHRS and CDR2 YFSETQ. For the CDR3, the DNA is TGCGCCAGCAGCCCGGGACAGGGGCCCAGTCAGCCCCAGCATTTT. Protein product: CASSPGQGPSQPQHF.

There are a few counts of this clonotype. The gene calls are TRBV28 and TRBJ2-2, with D possibly being TRBD1 (6 bases). V was cut by 2 bases and J by 0 bases, with 22 bases left in between. The CDR3 sequence is 20 residues long. The germline gives CDR1 MDHEN, CDR2 SYDVKM. The DNA for the CDR3 is TGTGCCAGCAGTTTAAGGTTAATATTGGGGGACATAGCGAACACCGGGGAGCTGTTTTTT. It codes for CASSLRLILGDIANTGELFF. The entire variable domain, with the rest obtained from reference TRBV28 and TRBJ2-2, is as follows: DVKVTQSSRYLVKRTGEKVFLECVQDMDHENMFWYRQDPGLGLRLIYFSYDVKMKEKGDIPEGYSVSREKKERFSLILESASTNQTSMYLCASSLRLILGDIANTGELFFGEGSRLTVL.

This clonotype was observed a few times. This sequence joins TRBV7-2 and TRBJ2-3, with 8 bases that match TRBD2. The CDR3 is made up of 14 amino acids. J was trimmed by 6 bases and V by 3 bases; bases with no gene match: 5. Germline CDR1 reads SGHTA; CDR2 reads FQGNSA. CDR3 region: CASSFGLAPDTQYF. CDR3 DNA: TGTGCCAGCAGCTTTGGACTAGCACCCGATACGCAGTATTTT. Complete variable domain (other parts from reference TRBV7-2 and TRBJ2-3): GAGVSQSPSNKVTEKGKDVELRCDPISGHTALYWYRQSLGQGLEFLIYFQGNSAPDKSGLPSDRFSAERTGGSVSTLTIQRTQQEDSAVYLCASSFGLAPDTQYFGPGTRLTVL.

The table lists this clonotype with a few counts. V gene TRBV10-3 combines with J gene TRBJ1-4, with 7 bases aligning to TRBD1. CDR1 and CDR2 (germline): ENHRY, SYGVKD. There are 15 residues in the CDR3. J lost 6 bases, V lost 3 bases, and 7 bases had no gene match. CDR3 nucleotide sequence: TGTGCCATCAGTGACCACCGGGACAGTCATGAAAAACTGTTTTTT. Translated: CAISDHRDSHEKLFF.

This clonotype showed up just once. J is TRBJ2-3 and V is TRBV6-1; unclear D gene. This CDR3 spans 15 amino acids. Trimming cost V 6 bases and J 1 base, with 14 bases left between them. CDR1 MNHNS and CDR2 SASEGT come from the germline V gene. The CDR3 sequence is CASRVGVGGTDTQYF. In DNA form, the CDR3 reads TGTGCCAGCAGAGTTGGGGTGGGCGGCACAGATACGCAGTATTTT.

In its sample, this clonotype ranks as medium-sized. In nucleotides, the CDR3 is TGTGCCAGCAGTTTCTCCGACCGCGGACAATCACCCCTCCACTTT. Protein: CASSFSDRGQSPLHF. This chain links TRBV27 with TRBJ1-6, with D perhaps matching TRBD1 (5 bases). This CDR3 spans 15 amino acids. Germline V gives CDR1 MNHEY, CDR2 SMNVEV (reference sequence). The V gene lost 3 bases and the J gene lost 10 bases, with 16 bases spanning the gap.

V is TRBV28 and J is TRBJ1-5, with no clear D. CDR3 length: 12 residues. Trimming removed 5 bases at V and 0 bases at J, with 2 bases between. Germline V gives CDR1 MDHEN, CDR2 SYDVKM. The CDR3 sequence: CASSVSNQPQHF. CDR3 nucleotide sequence: TGTGCCAGCAGTGTTAGCAATCAGCCCCAGCATTTT. The full variable domain, rest sourced from reference TRBV28 and TRBJ1-5, is DVKVTQSSRYLVKRTGEKVFLECVQDMDHENMFWYRQDPGLGLRLIYFSYDVKMKEKGDIPEGYSVSREKKERFSLILESASTNQTSMYLCASSVSNQPQHFGDGTRLSIL.

There are a few counts of this clonotype. V usage is TRBV7-2 and J usage is TRBJ2-3; D gene unclear. Trimming cost V 2 bases and J 5 bases, with 5 bases left between them. Germline CDR1 SGHTA, CDR2 FQGNSA. The CDR3 is made up of 12 amino acids. CDR3 coding DNA: TGTGCCAGCAGCTTATACGGAGATACGCAGTATTTT. Translating it yields CASSLYGDTQYF.

The chain combines TRBV5-1 with TRBJ1-4; perhaps TRBD1 as D (6 bases). V was cut by 1 base and J by 5 bases, with 12 bases left in between. CDR3 length equals 15 residues. CDR1 and CDR2 (germline): SGHRS, YFSETQ. CDR3 DNA sequence: TGCGCCAGCAGCTTGAGGGGGACGGCAAATGAAAAACTGTTTTTT. Amino acids: CASSLRGTANEKLFF. Complete variable domain (other parts from reference TRBV5-1 and TRBJ1-4): KAGVTQTPRYLIKTRGQQVTLSCSPISGHRSVSWYQQTPGQGLQFLFEYFSETQRNKGNFPGRFSGRQFSNSRSEMNVSTLELGDSALYLCASSLRGTANEKLFFGSGTQLSVL.

The table lists this clonotype with a few counts. The gene calls are TRBV11-2 and TRBJ2-3, with TRBD2 matching over 11 bases. Germline V gene lookup returns CDR1 SGHAT and CDR2 FQNNGV. With V trimmed by 6 bases and J by 4 bases, 12 bases remained unmatched. This CDR3 is built from 17 residues. The chain's CDR3 is CASRLGASGGFADTQYF. For the CDR3, the DNA is TGTGCCAGCAGGTTGGGGGCTAGCGGGGGGTTCGCAGATACGCAGTATTTT.

This clonotype was picked up a small number of times. The chain employs TRBV20-1 and TRBJ1-5; D not resolved. Germline values: CDR1 DFQATT, CDR2 SNEGSKA (reference sequence). There are 12 residues in the CDR3. V was trimmed by 2 bases and J by 7 bases, leaving 9 bases between them. Here the CDR3 reads CSARTGKQPQHF. The CDR3 DNA follows: TGCAGTGCTAGAACGGGTAAGCAGCCCCAGCATTTT.

The rearrangement uses TRBV12-3 or TRBV12-4 and TRBJ1-5, with D perhaps TRBD1 (6 bases). Trimming shortened V by 4 bases and J by 7 bases, and 20 bases separated the two germline ends. This CDR3 has 16 amino acids. The CDR3: CASSSPASGHKQPQHF. CDR3 coding DNA: TGTGCCAGCAGTTCACCAGCCTCGGGACACAAACAGCCCCAGCATTTT.

The chain links TRBV11-3 to TRBJ1-2, with no clear D. Per germline, CDR1 SGHNT and CDR2 YENEEA. Trimming stripped 1 base from V and 4 bases from J, with 13 bases between. This CDR3 has 15 amino acids. Written as DNA, the CDR3 is TGTGCCAGCAGCTTAGGAGGCCGGGATTCCTATGGCTACACCTTC. As protein: CASSLGGRDSYGYTF.

The chain is built from TRBV25-1 and TRBJ1-2, with D unclear. Germline CDR1 is MGHDK and CDR2 is SYGVNS. Trimming cost V 4 bases and J 1 base, with 16 bases left between them. The CDR3 extends over 16 amino acids. The DNA for the CDR3 is TGTGCCAGCAGTGTCGGATCCGGGGTTATTAACTATGGCTACACCTTC. Encoded protein: CASSVGSGVINYGYTF.

This rearrangement joins TRBV5-1 to TRBJ2-5; 7 nucleotides match TRBD1. V lost 4 bases, J lost 9 bases, and 12 bases stayed unmatched. Germline-derived CDR1 and CDR2 are SGHRS and YFSETQ. This CDR3 contains 14 residues. In DNA form, the CDR3 reads TGCGCCAGCAGCCCCGACCCCGGGACAGCTTCCCAGTACTTC. Its protein is CASSPDPGTASQYF. Full variable domain (remainder filled in from reference TRBV5-1 and TRBJ2-5): KAGVTQTPRYLIKTRGQQVTLSCSPISGHRSVSWYQQTPGQGLQFLFEYFSETQRNKGNFPGRFSGRQFSNSRSEMNVSTLELGDSALYLCASSPDPGTASQYFGPGTRLLVL.

The V call is TRBV5-1, the J call TRBJ2-3; the D call may be TRBD1 or TRBD2 (7 bases each). CDR3 length: 15 residues. V lost 7 bases and J lost 0, with 15 bases in between. Germline CDR1 SGHRS, CDR2 YFSETQ. The CDR3 DNA sequence: TGCGCCAGCTCCAGGGGGGGGGAGAGCACAGATACGCAGTATTTT. Its translation is CASSRGGESTDTQYF.

The gene calls are TRBV11-2 and TRBJ1-1; D call uncertain. Deletions cut 0 bases from V and 0 bases from J, with 11 bases between. The CDR3 is 16 amino acids. Germline-derived CDR1 and CDR2 are SGHAT and FQNNGV. CDR3 DNA sequence: TGTGCCAGCAGCTTAGATGGTGGAATTATGAACACTGAAGCTTTCTTT. The encoded protein is CASSLDGGIMNTEAFF. Full variable domain (remainder filled in from reference TRBV11-2 and TRBJ1-1): EAGVAQSPRYKIIEKRQSVAFWCNPISGHATLYWYQQILGQGPKLLIQFQNNGVVDDSQLPKDRFSAERLKGVDSTLKIQPAKLEDSAVYLCASSLDGGIMNTEAFFGQGTRLTVV.

This chain links TRBV9 with TRBJ2-7, with D hard to call. Between the trimmed V and J ends, which lost 1 base and 6 bases, there was a span of 11 bases. The CDR3 loop spans 13 amino acids. Looked up from germline, CDR1 is SGDLS and CDR2 is YYNGEE. The CDR3 bases are TGTGCCAGCAGCGTAAATTTCGCCCGCGAGCAGTACTTC. Protein: CASSVNFAREQYF.